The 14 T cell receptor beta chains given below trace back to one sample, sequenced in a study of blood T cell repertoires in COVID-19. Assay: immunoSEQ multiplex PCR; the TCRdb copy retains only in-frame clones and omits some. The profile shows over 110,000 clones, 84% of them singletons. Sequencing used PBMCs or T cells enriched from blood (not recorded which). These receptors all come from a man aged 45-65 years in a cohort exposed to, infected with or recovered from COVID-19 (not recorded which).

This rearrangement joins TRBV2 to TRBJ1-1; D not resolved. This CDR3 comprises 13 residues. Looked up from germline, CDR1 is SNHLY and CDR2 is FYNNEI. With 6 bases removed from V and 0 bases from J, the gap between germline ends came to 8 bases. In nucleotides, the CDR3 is TGTGCCAGCAGCCGGAGCCTGAACACTGAAGCTTTCTTT. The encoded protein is CASSRSLNTEAFF.

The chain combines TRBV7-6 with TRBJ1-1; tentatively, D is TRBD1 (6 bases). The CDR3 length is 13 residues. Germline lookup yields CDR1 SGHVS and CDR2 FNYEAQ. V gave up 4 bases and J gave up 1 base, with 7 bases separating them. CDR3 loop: CASSSDRNTEAFF. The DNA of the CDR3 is TGTGCCAGCAGCTCGGACAGGAACACTGAAGCTTTCTTT.

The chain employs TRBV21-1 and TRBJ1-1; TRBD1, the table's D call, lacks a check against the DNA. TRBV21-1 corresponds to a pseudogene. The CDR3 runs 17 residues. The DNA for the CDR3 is TGTGCCAGCAGCAAAGCAGGACACACCATATTGTACACTGAAGCTTTCTTT. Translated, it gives CASSKAGHTILYTEAFF.

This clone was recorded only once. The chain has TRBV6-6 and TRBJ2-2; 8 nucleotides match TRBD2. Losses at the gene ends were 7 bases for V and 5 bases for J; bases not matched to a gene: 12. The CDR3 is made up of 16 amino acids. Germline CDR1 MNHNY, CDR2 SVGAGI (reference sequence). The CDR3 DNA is TGTGCCAGCACGGGCAGGGACGGGAGGGTGACCGGGGAGCTGTTTTTT. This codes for CASTGRDGRVTGELFF.

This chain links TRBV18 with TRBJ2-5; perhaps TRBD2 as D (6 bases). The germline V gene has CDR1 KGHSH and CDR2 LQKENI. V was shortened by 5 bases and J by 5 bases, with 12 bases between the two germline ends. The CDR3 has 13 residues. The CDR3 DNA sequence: TGTGCCAGCTCATTGGGGGGAAAGGAGACCCAGTACTTC. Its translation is CASSLGGKETQYF.

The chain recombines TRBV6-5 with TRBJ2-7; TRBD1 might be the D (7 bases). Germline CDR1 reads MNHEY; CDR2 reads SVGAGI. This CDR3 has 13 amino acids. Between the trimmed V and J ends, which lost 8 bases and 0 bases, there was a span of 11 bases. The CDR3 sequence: CASGGGSSYEQYF. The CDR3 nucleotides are TGTGCCAGCGGAGGGGGCAGCTCCTACGAGCAGTACTTC.

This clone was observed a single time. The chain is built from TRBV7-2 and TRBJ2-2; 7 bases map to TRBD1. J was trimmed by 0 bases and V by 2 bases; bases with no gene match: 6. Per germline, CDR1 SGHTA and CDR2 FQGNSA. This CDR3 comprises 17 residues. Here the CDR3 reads CASSLRRQGTNTGELFF. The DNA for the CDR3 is TGTGCCAGCAGCTTACGCCGACAGGGAACGAACACCGGGGAGCTGTTTTTT. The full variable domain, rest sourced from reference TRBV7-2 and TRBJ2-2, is GAGVSQSPSNKVTEKGKDVELRCDPISGHTALYWYRQSLGQGLEFLIYFQGNSAPDKSGLPSDRFSAERTGGSVSTLTIQRTQQEDSAVYLCASSLRRQGTNTGELFFGEGSRLTVL.

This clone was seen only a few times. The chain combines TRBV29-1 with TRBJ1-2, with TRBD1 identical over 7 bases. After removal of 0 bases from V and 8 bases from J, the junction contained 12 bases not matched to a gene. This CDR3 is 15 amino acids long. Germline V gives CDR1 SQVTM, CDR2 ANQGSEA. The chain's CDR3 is CSVEDRRDSEVGYTF. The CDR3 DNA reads TGCAGCGTTGAAGATCGCAGGGACAGTGAGGTCGGCTACACCTTC.

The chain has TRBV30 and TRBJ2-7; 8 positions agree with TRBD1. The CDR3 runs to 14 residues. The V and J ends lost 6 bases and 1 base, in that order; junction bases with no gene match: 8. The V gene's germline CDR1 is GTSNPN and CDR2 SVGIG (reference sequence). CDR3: CACDAGTGSYEQYF. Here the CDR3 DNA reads TGTGCCTGCGACGCCGGGACAGGATCCTACGAGCAGTACTTC. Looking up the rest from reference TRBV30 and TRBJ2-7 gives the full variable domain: SQTIHQWPATLVQPVGSPLSLECTVEGTSNPNLYWYRQAAGRGLQLLFYSVGIGQISSEVPQNLSASRPQDRQFILSSKKLLLSDSGFYLCACDAGTGSYEQYFGPGTRLTVT.

Written as DNA, the CDR3 is TGTGCCAGCAGCCACAGGACAGGGTGGGACACTGAAGCTTTCTTT. The encoded protein is CASSHRTGWDTEAFF. The rearrangement links TRBV7-9 to TRBJ1-1, with 8 bases fitting TRBD1. V shed 5 bases and J 3 bases; nucleotides not matched to a gene: 8. The CDR3 has 15 amino acids. CDR1 SEHNR and CDR2 FQNEAQ come from the germline V gene (reference sequence). Complete variable domain (other parts from reference TRBV7-9 and TRBJ1-1): DTGVSQNPRHKITKRGQNVTFRCDPISEHNRLYWYRQTLGQGPEFLTYFQNEAQLEKSRLLSDRFSAERPKGSFSTLEIQRTEQGDSAMYLCASSHRTGWDTEAFFGQGTRLTVV.

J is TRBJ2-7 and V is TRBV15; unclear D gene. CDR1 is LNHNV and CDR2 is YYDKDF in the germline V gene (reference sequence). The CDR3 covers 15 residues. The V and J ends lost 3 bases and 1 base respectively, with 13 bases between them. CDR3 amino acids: CATSREPFNSYEQYF. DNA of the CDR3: TGTGCCACCAGCAGGGAGCCCTTCAATTCCTACGAGCAGTACTTC. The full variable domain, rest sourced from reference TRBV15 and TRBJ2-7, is DAMVIQNPRYQVTQFGKPVTLSCSQTLNHNVMYWYQQKSSQAPKLLFHYYDKDFNNEADTPDNFQSRRPNTSFCFLDIRSPGLGDTAMYLCATSREPFNSYEQYFGPGTRLTVT.

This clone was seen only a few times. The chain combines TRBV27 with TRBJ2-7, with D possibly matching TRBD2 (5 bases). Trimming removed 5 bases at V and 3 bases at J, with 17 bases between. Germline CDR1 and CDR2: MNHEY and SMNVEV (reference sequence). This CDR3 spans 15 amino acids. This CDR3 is CASSPRLSGDYEQYF. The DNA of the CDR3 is TGTGCCAGCAGTCCGCGTCTGAGCGGAGACTACGAGCAGTACTTC.

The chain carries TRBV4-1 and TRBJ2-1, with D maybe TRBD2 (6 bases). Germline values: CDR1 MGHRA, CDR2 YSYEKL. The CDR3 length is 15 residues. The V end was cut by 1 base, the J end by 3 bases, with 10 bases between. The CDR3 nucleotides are TGCGCCAGCAGCCAAGCGGGAGTAGTCTACAATGAGCAGTTCTTC. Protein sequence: CASSQAGVVYNEQFF.

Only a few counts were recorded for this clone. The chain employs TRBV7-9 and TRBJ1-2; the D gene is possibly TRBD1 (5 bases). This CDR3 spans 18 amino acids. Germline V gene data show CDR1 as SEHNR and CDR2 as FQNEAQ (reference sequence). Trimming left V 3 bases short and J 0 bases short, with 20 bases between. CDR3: CASSLGGILGRPNYGYTF. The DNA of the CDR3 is TGTGCCAGCAGCTTGGGGGGGATTTTAGGAAGACCTAACTATGGCTACACCTTC.